This T cell receptor (beta chain) was recovered during a study of T cells expressing NK-cell markers. Study overall: All TCR beta repertoires analysed originated from sorted CD3+CD56+NKG2C+, CD3+CD56+NKG2C- and CD3+CD56-NKG2C+ T cells. Out of eight donors sequenced, seven tested HCMV-seropositive and the remaining one seronegative.

The CDR3 extends over 13 amino acids. Per germline, CDR1 SGDLS and CDR2 YYNGEE. TCRdb processed the 5' RACE reads again and assigns one entry to each CDR3 protein, with no DNA. Recorded for this sample: under 500,000 distinct CDR3 sequences. Details on this clonotype: What it recognizes is unknown.

The study's findings and limits: It remained uncertain whether the expanded NKG2C+ T cell clones were specific for HCMV antigens. There were a few donors in whom these clonotypes also led the CD3+CD56-NKG2C+ fraction.

Material for sequencing was blood T cells: a sorted CD56 or NKG2C T cell subset, CD4+ or CD8+ T cells, or bulk PBMC T cells (not recorded which). The TCR comes from a woman aged 18-70 years in good health. The V gene is TRBV9, the J gene TRBJ2-5. Here the CDR3 reads CASTGIDQETQYF.